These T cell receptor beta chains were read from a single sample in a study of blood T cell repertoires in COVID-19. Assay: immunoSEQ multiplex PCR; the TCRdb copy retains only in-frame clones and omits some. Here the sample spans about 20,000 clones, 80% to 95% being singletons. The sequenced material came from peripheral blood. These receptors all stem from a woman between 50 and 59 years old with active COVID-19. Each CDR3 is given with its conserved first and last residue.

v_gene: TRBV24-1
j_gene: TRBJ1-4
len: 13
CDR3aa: CATSDMGEEKLFF

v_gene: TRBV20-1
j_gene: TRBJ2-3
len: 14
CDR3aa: CSASAPGGTDTQYF

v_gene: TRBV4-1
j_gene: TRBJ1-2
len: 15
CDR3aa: CASSPPGRRDYGYTF

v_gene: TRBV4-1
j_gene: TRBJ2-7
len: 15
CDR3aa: CASSQVSESSYEQYF

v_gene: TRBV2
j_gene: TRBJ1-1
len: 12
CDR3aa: CASSATGDSAFF

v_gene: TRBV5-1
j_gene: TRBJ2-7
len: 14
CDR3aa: CASSPGTRDYEQYF

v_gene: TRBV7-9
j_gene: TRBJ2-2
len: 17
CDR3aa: CASSPPGSPGGTGELFF

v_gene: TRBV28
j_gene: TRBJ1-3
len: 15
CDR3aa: CASNRDRGGGNTIYF

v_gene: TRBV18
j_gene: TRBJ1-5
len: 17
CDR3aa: CASSHRQADLIYQPQHF

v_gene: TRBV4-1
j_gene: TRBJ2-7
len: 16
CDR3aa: CASSQGPPSGIYEQYF

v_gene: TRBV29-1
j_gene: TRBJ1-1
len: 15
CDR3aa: CSVKGGVDLNTEAFF

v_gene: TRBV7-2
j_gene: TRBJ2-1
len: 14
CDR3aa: CASSGAGVYNEQFF

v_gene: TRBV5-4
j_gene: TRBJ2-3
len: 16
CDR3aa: CASARLAGGGTDTQYF

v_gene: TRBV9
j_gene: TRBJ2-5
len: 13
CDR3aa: CASSVDWEETQYF

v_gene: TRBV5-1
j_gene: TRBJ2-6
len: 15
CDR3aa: CASRSLSSGANVLTF

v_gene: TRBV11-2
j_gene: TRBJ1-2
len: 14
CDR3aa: CASSFTGGGNGYTF

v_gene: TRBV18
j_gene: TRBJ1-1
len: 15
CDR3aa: CASSPTGGMNTEAFF

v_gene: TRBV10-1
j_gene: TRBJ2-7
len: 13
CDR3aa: CASSGIGPYEQYF

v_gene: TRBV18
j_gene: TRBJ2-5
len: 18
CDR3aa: CASSPRMTGGGVRETQYF

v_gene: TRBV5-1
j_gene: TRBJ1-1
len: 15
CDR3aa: CASSLAGSRNTEAFF

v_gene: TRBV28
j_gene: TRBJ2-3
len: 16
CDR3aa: CASTIGGQGGTDTQYF

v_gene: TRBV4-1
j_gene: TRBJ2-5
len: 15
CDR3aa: CASSRLPGTGETQYF

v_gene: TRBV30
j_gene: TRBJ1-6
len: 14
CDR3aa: CASTGSSYNSPLHF

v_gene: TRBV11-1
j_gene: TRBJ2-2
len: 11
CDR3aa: CATRSAGELFF

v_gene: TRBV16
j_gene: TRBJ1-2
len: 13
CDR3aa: CASSQTGPYGYTF

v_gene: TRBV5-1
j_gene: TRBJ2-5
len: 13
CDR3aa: CASSLGGQGAQYF

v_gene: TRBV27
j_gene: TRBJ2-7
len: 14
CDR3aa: CASRSGISSYEQYF

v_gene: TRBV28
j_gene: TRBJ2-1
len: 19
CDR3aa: CASSRRIGLALSSYNEQFF

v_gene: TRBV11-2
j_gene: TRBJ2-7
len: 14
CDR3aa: CASSWGRVAYEQYF

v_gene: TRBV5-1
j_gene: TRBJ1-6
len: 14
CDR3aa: CASSPGTENSPLHF

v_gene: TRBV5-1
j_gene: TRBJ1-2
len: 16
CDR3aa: CASSPGTGGANYGYTF

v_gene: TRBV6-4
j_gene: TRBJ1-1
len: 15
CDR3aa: CASRRDDSWETEAFF

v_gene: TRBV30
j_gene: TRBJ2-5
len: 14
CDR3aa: CAWSTPGQQETQYF

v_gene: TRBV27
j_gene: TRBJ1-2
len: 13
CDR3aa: CASSLAQNYGYTF

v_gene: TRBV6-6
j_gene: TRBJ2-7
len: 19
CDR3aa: CASSSPGTGGIGGSYEQYF

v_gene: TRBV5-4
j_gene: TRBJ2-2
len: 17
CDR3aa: CASRDGLAGGMSGELFF

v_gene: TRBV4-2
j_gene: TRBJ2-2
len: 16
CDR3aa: CASSQDPGSRTGELFF

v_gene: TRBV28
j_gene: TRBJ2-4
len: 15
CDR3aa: CASSLDGTVKNIQYF

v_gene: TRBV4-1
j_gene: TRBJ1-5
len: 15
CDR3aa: CASSQYDRRGQPQHF

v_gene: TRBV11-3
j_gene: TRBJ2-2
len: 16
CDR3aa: CASSLKRVAGSGELFF

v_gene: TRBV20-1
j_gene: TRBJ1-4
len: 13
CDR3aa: CSASDLTNEKLFF

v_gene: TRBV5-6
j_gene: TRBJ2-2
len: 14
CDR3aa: CASSLPGVHGELFF

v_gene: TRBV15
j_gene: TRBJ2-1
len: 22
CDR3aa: CATSRSIVPGLAGEVGGDEQFF

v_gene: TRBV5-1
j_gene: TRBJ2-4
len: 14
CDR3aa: CASSTGTGPDIQYF

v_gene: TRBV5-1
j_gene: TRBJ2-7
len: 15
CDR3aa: CASSSWTGVSYEQYF

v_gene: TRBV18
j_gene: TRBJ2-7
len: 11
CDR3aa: CASSPRDEQYF

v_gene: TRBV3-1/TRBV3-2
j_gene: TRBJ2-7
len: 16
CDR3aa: CASSHSPGLAGGEQYF

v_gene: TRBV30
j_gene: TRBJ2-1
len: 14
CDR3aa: CAWRLSGRATEQFF

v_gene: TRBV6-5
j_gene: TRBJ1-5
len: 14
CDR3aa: CASRPDRGYQPQHF

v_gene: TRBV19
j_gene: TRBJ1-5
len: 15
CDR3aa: CASSIAGGDNQPQHF

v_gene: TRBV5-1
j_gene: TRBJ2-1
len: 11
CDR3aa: CASSSSNEQFF

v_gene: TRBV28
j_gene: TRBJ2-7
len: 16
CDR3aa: CASSLFLSGSHYEQYF

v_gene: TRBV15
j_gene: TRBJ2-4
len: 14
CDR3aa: CATSRDLTGDIQYF

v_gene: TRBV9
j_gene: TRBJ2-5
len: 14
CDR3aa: CASSVGSLRETQYF

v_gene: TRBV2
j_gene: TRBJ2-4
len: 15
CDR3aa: CASSGSRGLRDIQYF

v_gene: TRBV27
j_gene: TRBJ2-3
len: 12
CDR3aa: CASSSGTDTQYF

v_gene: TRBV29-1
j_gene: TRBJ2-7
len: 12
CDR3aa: CSVGVPGREQYF

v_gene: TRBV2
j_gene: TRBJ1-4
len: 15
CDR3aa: CASTSSGKGSEKLFF